The 9 T cell receptor beta chains listed next were all sequenced from one sample in a study of a mutant IDH1 vaccine in newly diagnosed glioma. The time point here: week 35, safety follow-up. In every dose of vaccine, 300 ug of mutant IDH1 20-mer peptide was given alongside topical imiquimod. The assay was immunoSEQ multiplex PCR, and TCRdb's table has in-frame clones only and misses some. The repertoire has approximately 62,000 clones, around 80% of them found once; the top ten carry 4% to 5%. Antigen specificity for these receptors is unknown. Material: PBMCs, obtained from a glioma patient whose treatment included an IDH1 peptide vaccine. Receptors were obtained from a man aged 30-40 years with glioma.

The rearrangement uses TRBV5-1 and TRBJ2-1; the match to TRBD1 covers 8 bases. Germline V gene lookup returns CDR1 SGHRS and CDR2 YFSETQ. V lost 0 bases to trimming and J lost 4 bases; unmatched junction nucleotides: 3. This CDR3 is 15 amino acids long. The CDR3 nucleotides are TGCGCCAGCAGCTTGGAAAGGACAGGGTACAATGAGCAGTTCTTC. This gives the protein CASSLERTGYNEQFF.

J is TRBJ1-3 and V is TRBV2, with no clear D. CDR3 length: 13 amino acids. Germline values: CDR1 SNHLY, CDR2 FYNNEI. Between the trimmed V and J ends, which lost 8 bases and 4 bases, there was a span of 12 bases. The CDR3 DNA reads TGTGCCAGCCTTCGTAGCTTGGGAAACACCATATATTTT. This encodes CASLRSLGNTIYF.

Comments on this clone: The sample carries other DNA sequences with the same CDR3. V usage is TRBV10-2 and J usage is TRBJ1-2; 9 bases match TRBD1. CDR1 WSHSY and CDR2 SAAADI come from the germline V gene. There are 13 residues in the CDR3. V lost 4 bases, J lost 3 bases, and 0 bases stayed unmatched. The CDR3 loop is CASSGTGDYGYTF. The DNA for the CDR3 is TGCGCCAGCAGTGGGACAGGGGACTATGGCTACACCTTC.

The chain uses TRBV10-3 and TRBJ2-1, with 9 bases aligning to TRBD2. CDR3 size: 15 residues. Germline V gene data show CDR1 as ENHRY and CDR2 as SYGVKD. Trimming took 3 bases from V and 7 from J; bases not matched to a gene: 7. The CDR3 nucleotides read TGTGCCATCAGTGATAGAGCGGGGGGATTGAATGAGCAGTTCTTC. Its translation is CAISDRAGGLNEQFF.

CDR3 sequence: CASSELQGAYGYTF. DNA of the CDR3: TGTGCCAGCTCAGAGCTACAGGGGGCCTATGGCTACACCTTC. This chain joins TRBV18 and TRBJ1-2, with 9 bases that match TRBD1. The V segment lost 5 bases and the J segment 4 bases; nucleotides outside the gene matches: 5. CDR3 length: 14 residues. The germline CDR1 and CDR2 sequences are KGHSH and LQKENI.

This clone was seen once. The chain employs TRBV15 and TRBJ2-7; D unresolved. Per germline, CDR1 LNHNV and CDR2 YYDKDF (reference sequence). The CDR3 is 12 residues long. V lost 0 bases, J lost 7 bases, and 7 bases lay in between. This CDR3 reads CATSRDGLEQYF. As DNA, the CDR3 is TGTGCCACCAGCAGAGACGGGCTTGAGCAGTACTTC.

The gene calls are TRBV10-3 and TRBJ2-1; D ambiguous. The CDR3 is made up of 13 amino acids. Germline V CDR1 and CDR2: ENHRY, SYGVKD. Trimming pared 3 bases from V and 4 bases from J, leaving 7 bases between. CDR3 sequence: CAISDRQYNEQFF. In nucleotides, the CDR3 is TGTGCCATCAGTGACCGGCAATACAATGAGCAGTTCTTC.

The chain joins TRBV4-1 to TRBJ2-4; D remains unclear. The V gene lost 1 base and the J gene lost 0 bases, with 16 bases spanning the gap. This CDR3 has 18 residues. The germline V gene has CDR1 MGHRA and CDR2 YSYEKL. The CDR3 region has the DNA TGCGCCAGCAGCCAAGGTGACGCTCGCCCTCTAGCCAAAAACATTCAGTACTTC. It encodes CASSQGDARPLAKNIQYF.

J is TRBJ1-2 and V is TRBV4-2; TRBD1 aligns across 7 bases. Trimming took 6 bases from V and 7 from J; bases not matched to a gene: 8. Looked up from germline, CDR1 is LGHNA and CDR2 is YNFKEQ. This CDR3 contains 13 residues. Written as DNA, the CDR3 is TGTGCCAGCAGTCCCCAGGGGGTCGGTGGCTACACCTTC. It encodes CASSPQGVGGYTF.